These T cell receptor beta chains were read from a single sample in a study of blood T cell repertoires in COVID-19. Assay: immunoSEQ multiplex PCR; the TCRdb copy retains only in-frame clones and omits some. This sample has under 100,000 clones, with roughly 80% found just once. Sequencing was done on a sample of peripheral blood. These receptors were collected from a woman in her 70s with active or convalescent COVID-19. Both conserved end residues are trimmed from each CDR3.

>TRBJ1-1|TRBV6-5
ASSPGGRTEAF
>TRBJ2-5|TRBV7-2
ASSLAHRGPETQY
>TRBJ1-1|TRBV15
ATSRGYLGNTEAF
>TRBJ2-1|TRBV29-1
SGLTGGNYNEQF
>TRBJ1-2|TRBV20-1
NLEGADGYT
>TRBJ1-2|TRBV4-3
ASSQRVASYGYT
>TRBJ2-7|TRBV11-2
ASSLQGFSYEQY
>TRBJ2-1|TRBV5-4
ASSRPSSGDFPAEQF
>TRBJ1-1|TRBV5-1
ASSLWAAVNTEAF
>TRBJ2-3|TRBV3-1/TRBV3-2
ASSLRGSSDTQY
>TRBJ2-5|TRBV5-4
ASTRGQGGGETQY
>TRBJ1-1|TRBV19
ASSLRGHTEAF
>TRBJ2-5|TRBV4-1
ASSQASGGAAETQY
>TRBJ2-7|TRBV11-3
ASSLRDSYEQY
>TRBJ2-3|TRBV6-2/TRBV6-3
ASSELGFTDTQY
>TRBJ1-1|TRBV29-1
SVDPGQGDTEAF
>TRBJ2-2|TRBV5-4
ASSSPTAPNTGELF
>TRBJ2-7|TRBV19
ASPPGTGEVGLDEQY
>TRBJ2-7|TRBV4-3
ASSLLAGDSYEQY
>TRBJ1-1|TRBV5-1
ASRGQTNTEAF
>TRBJ1-4|TRBV5-1
ASSLNPGTGGEEKLF
>TRBJ1-1|TRBV3-1/TRBV3-2
ASSLGAATNTEAF
>TRBJ1-2|TRBV28
ASSPSTGIGYAGYT
>TRBJ2-5|TRBV9
ASSVAWGGQETQY
>TRBJ1-1|TRBV7-2
ASSLRGTVTEAF
>TRBJ2-7|TRBV4-1
ASSQDPPPTGGGSYEQY
>TRBJ2-3|TRBV28
ASRSGGTDTQY
>TRBJ1-6|TRBV7-2
ASSPGTGGSSPLH
>TRBJ1-2|TRBV7-2
ASSLDWYGYT
>TRBJ2-1|TRBV11-2
ASSLDSGQGRAEQF
>TRBJ2-1|TRBV6-5
ASSSDRGDEQF
>TRBJ2-7|TRBV29-1
SVVLPGLVYEQY
>TRBJ2-1|TRBV12-3/TRBV12-4
ASSRSGPEQF
>TRBJ1-1|TRBV5-1
ASSLVALSGNTEAF
>TRBJ1-1|TRBV4-2
ASSQDPRGATEAF
>TRBJ1-1|TRBV7-2
ASSLARSGKAF
>TRBJ1-3|TRBV24-1
ATSDSRGSGNTIY
>TRBJ1-2|TRBV6-6
ASSYTDIYGYT
>TRBJ2-7|TRBV29-1
SGRGPSEEQY
>TRBJ2-1|TRBV14
ASSRSGGPNEQF
>TRBJ1-6|TRBV2
ASSEGTSSPLH
>TRBJ2-3|TRBV4-1
ASSLGQGKDTQY
>TRBJ1-2|TRBV5-1
ASSLDGTGSGYT
>TRBJ2-1|TRBV27
ASSLKGLSAVGEQF
>TRBJ2-3|TRBV1
TSSQDYRTRVPY
>TRBJ2-1|TRBV5-1
ASSRDSSYNEQF
>TRBJ2-2|TRBV3-1/TRBV3-2
ASSPGTGGTGELF
>TRBJ2-2|TRBV18
ASSPLTGGAMANTGELF
>TRBJ1-2|TRBV19
ASSIPPFNYGYT
>TRBJ1-6|TRBV18
ASQEARQGNSPLH
>TRBJ2-7|TRBV6-5
ATYGTGAHEQY
>TRBJ2-7|TRBV6-2/TRBV6-3
ASSSQDRIGQY
>TRBJ1-3|TRBV28
ASNRGVAIGNTIY
>TRBJ1-6|TRBV7-9
ASSLQGIYNSPLH